The clone carrying this T cell receptor (beta chain) was recorded at least ten times. TCRdb passed the multiplex PCR reads through MiXCR, listing each CDR3 protein once. This table holds around 170,000 distinct CDR3 sequences, approximately 30% found once. The data belong to a study of breast tumors, draining lymph nodes, adjacent tissues. Germline CDR1 LNHDA, CDR2 SQIVND (reference sequence). This CDR3 has 13 residues. Trimming removed 3 bases at V and 7 bases at J, with 13 bases between. Breast cancer patients provided tissue from their axillary draining lymph nodes. The sequence was collected from a female donor with breast cancer. Some clones in this sample may be carry-over from other donors' samples. The material sequenced was axillary lymph node tissue. This rearrangement joins TRBV19 to TRBJ2-7, with D possibly TRBD2 on 5 matching bases. The CDR3 region is CASSIFGPGEQYF. The CDR3 DNA follows: TGTGCCAGTAGTATCTTCGGTCCGGGGGAGCAGTACTTC.